The clone carrying this T cell receptor (beta chain) came up a few times. What it recognizes is unknown. This record comes from a study of vaccination and CD4 T cells after COVID-19. For the study at large: The convalescents comprised six males and four females, two of them Hispanic.

The Oncomine TCR Beta short-read assay was applied to DNA of cultured CD4+ T cells. TCRdb re-called the PCR reads through MiXCR, storing one row per CDR3 protein. The table includes over 20,000 distinct CDR3 sequences, under 40% detected once. Regarding time point: late sampling 161 to 241 days after vaccination in a few convalescent patients. Treatment reported: approximately 11-day PBMC culture with coronavirus spike peptide pools or control peptides (ViraFEST assay). First, ViraFEST expanded antigen-specific T cells with peptide pools, and next it sequenced the TCRs. Germline V lookup: CDR1 MDHEN, CDR2 SYDVKM. This CDR3 has 14 amino acids. Germline trimming cut 6 bases from V and 4 bases from J; bases unmatched to any gene: 5.

The starting material was CD4+ T cells from blood, cultured in vitro, obtained about 7 months after SARS-CoV-2 vaccination. This sequence was found in a human donor who had recovered from COVID-19. This sequence joins TRBV28 and TRBJ2-7; 11 nucleotides line up with TRBD2. The CDR3 sequence: CASRELAGDYEQYF. As DNA, the CDR3 is TGTGCCAGCAGGGAACTAGCGGGAGATTACGAGCAGTACTTC.